Listed below are T cell receptor beta chains from one sample, sequenced in a study of cytotoxic CD8 clonotypes in ibrutinib-treated CLL. Sequenced by immunoSEQ multiplex PCR; TCRdb stores in-frame clones only, minus some. The table records some 310,000 clones, more than 65% of them present only once. This material consisted of PBMCs, taken before ibrutinib treatment. All receptors derive from a human donor with chronic lymphocytic leukemia. The conserved cysteine and the conserved F or W are not part of the CDR3 here. Fields, in order: clone size, J gene, V gene, CDR3 protein. Clone size, where shown, is once, few, many, or a class for clones that have expanded.

few | TRBJ2-1 | TRBV7-2 | ASSQRTGDNEQF
NA | TRBJ2-4 | TRBV7-6 | ASSSQFRRAGENIQY
few | TRBJ1-2 | TRBV7-2 | ASSLGFGYT
NA | TRBJ1-2 | TRBV27 | ASSFDHRDRDDGYT
NA | TRBJ1-2 | TRBV12-5 | ASGFSEKTGENYGYT
NA | TRBJ2-2 | TRBV7-6 | ASSLSVRPGELF
NA | TRBJ1-1 | TRBV29-1 | SVVGGLRSFAEAF
NA | TRBJ2-7 | TRBV5-4 | ASSYTGTGTYEQY
NA | TRBJ1-5 | TRBV9 | ASSPSGAGRQPQH
NA | TRBJ2-3 | TRBV29-1 | SVEGLDGPRTDTQY
NA | TRBJ2-1 | TRBV11-2 | ASSSLARGTSGRANEQF
NA | TRBJ1-1 | TRBV6-6 | ASSLGRGMAF
NA | TRBJ2-1 | TRBV7-6 | ASSSPPNEQF
NA | TRBJ2-3 | TRBV25-1 | ASSGSVGARADTQY
NA | TRBJ2-1 | TRBV7-3 | ASSPRTGYNEQF
few | TRBJ2-4 | TRBV14 | ASSAGQGRLDIQY
few | TRBJ1-2 | TRBV6-5 | ASSYRTGSGYT
once | TRBJ1-1 | TRBV5-1 | ASSSNYRGIAEAF
NA | TRBJ1-2 | TRBV5-6 | ASSDRAYGYT
once | TRBJ1-1 | TRBV9 | ASSRGNTEAF
NA | TRBJ1-2 | TRBV5-1 | ASSYESSRSMYGYT
once | TRBJ1-3 | TRBV4-1 | ASSQEGRSGNTIY
NA | TRBJ2-7 | TRBV5-1 | ASSPNLGLLYEQY
once | TRBJ2-1 | TRBV29-1 | SVDRWGEQF
few | TRBJ1-2 | TRBV28 | ASSLRNYGYT
NA | TRBJ2-5 | TRBV7-9 | ASSITGGETQY
NA | TRBJ2-3 | TRBV5-6 | ASSLALAREPDTQY
NA | TRBJ2-7 | TRBV7-9 | ASSPGTSGRRPSYEQY
few | TRBJ1-1 | TRBV2 | ASSSGQGTEAF
NA | TRBJ2-3 | TRBV5-1 | ASSLREPTDTQY
NA | TRBJ1-5 | TRBV2 | ASSDDLNQPQH